A selection of T cell receptor beta chains follows, all from one sample in a study of regulatory T cells in long-lasting Graves disease. TCRdb called the multiplex PCR reads again in MiXCR, with one record for every CDR3 protein. Of 400,000 to 500,000 distinct CDR3 sequences listed, 15% are singletons. The data also belong to a second study, concerning T cells in Graves' hyperthyroidism and ophthalmopathy.

This specimen consisted of peripheral blood mononuclear cells (PBMCs), obtained at new diagnosis, from a patient treated with antithyroid drugs. The receptors originated from a woman aged 25 to 45 with Graves disease. CDR3s include the opening cysteine and the closing phenylalanine or tryptophan. The order of the fields is clone size, V gene, D gene, J gene, CDR3 DNA, CDR3 protein. A D gene is named only where the DNA matches it firmly. Clone size is shown for a subset of rows, as once, few, many or a class of expanded clone.

clone size: many; V gene: TRBV30; D gene: .; J gene: TRBJ2-1; CDR3 DNA: TGTGCCTGGAGTGCCCGTCCCAATGAGCAGTTCTTC; CDR3 protein: CAWSARPNEQFF
clone size: few; V gene: TRBV7-2; D gene: .; J gene: TRBJ2-3; CDR3 DNA: TGTGCCAGCAGCTTAGGGGTGACTCCAGATACGCAGTATTTT; CDR3 protein: CASSLGVTPDTQYF
clone size: .; V gene: TRBV3-1; D gene: .; J gene: TRBJ1-2; CDR3 DNA: TGTGCCAGCAGCCACGGACGATATGGCTACACCTTC; CDR3 protein: CASSHGRYGYTF
clone size: few; V gene: TRBV20-1; D gene: TRBD2; J gene: TRBJ2-1; CDR3 DNA: TGCAGTGCTAGAGGAGCGGGAGTTCGTTTCAATGAGCAGTTCTTC; CDR3 protein: CSARGAGVRFNEQFF
clone size: many; V gene: TRBV7-8; D gene: TRBD2; J gene: TRBJ2-5; CDR3 DNA: TGTGCCAGCAGCCCCACTAGCGGGAGACCCAAAGAGACCCAGTACTTC; CDR3 protein: CASSPTSGRPKETQYF
clone size: .; V gene: TRBV25-1; D gene: TRBD1; J gene: TRBJ1-2; CDR3 DNA: TGTGCCAGCAGTACCCAGGGGGTTCACTATGGCTACACCTTC; CDR3 protein: CASSTQGVHYGYTF
clone size: many; V gene: TRBV29-1; D gene: TRBD1; J gene: TRBJ2-5; CDR3 DNA: TGCAGCGTTGAACTAACCGGGACAGGGGTCGCGGAGACCCAGTACTTC; CDR3 protein: CSVELTGTGVAETQYF
clone size: many; V gene: TRBV6-1; D gene: .; J gene: TRBJ2-3; CDR3 DNA: TGTTACTCGGCGGAGGTTGGCACAGATACGCAGTATTTT; CDR3 protein: CYSAEVGTDTQYF
clone size: few; V gene: TRBV24-1; D gene: .; J gene: TRBJ2-7; CDR3 DNA: TGTGCCACCAGGTCCAGGGGAAAGTGGACCTACGAGCAGTACTTC; CDR3 protein: CATRSRGKWTYEQYF
clone size: many; V gene: TRBV18; D gene: TRBD2; J gene: TRBJ2-1; CDR3 DNA: TGTGCCAGCTCACCAGCGGGGACTAGCGTAAGCTCCTACAATGAGCAGTTCTTC; CDR3 protein: CASSPAGTSVSSYNEQFF
clone size: many; V gene: TRBV11-2; D gene: TRBD2; J gene: TRBJ2-1; CDR3 DNA: TGTGCCAGCAGCCAACAGGGGACTAGCGCGAATGAGCAGTTCTTC; CDR3 protein: CASSQQGTSANEQFF
clone size: many; V gene: TRBV27; D gene: TRBD2; J gene: TRBJ2-2; CDR3 DNA: TGTGCCACCCTCTCCTCAAGCGGGAGACACACCGGGGAGCTGTTTTTT; CDR3 protein: CATLSSSGRHTGELFF
clone size: .; V gene: TRBV12-3/TRBV12-4; D gene: .; J gene: TRBJ2-2; CDR3 DNA: TGTGCCAGCAGACCCCAAGTTACCGGGGAGCCGTTTTTT; CDR3 protein: CASRPQVTGEPFF
clone size: many; V gene: TRBV3-1; D gene: .; J gene: TRBJ2-4; CDR3 DNA: TGTGCCAGCAGCCAAGCCGACAGGCTAGCCAAAAACATTCAGTACTTC; CDR3 protein: CASSQADRLAKNIQYF
clone size: .; V gene: TRBV25-1; D gene: .; J gene: TRBJ1-1; CDR3 DNA: TGTGCCAGCAGTGAATCGGTAAGTGGGGCTGAAGCTTTCTTT; CDR3 protein: CASSESVSGAEAFF
clone size: many; V gene: TRBV3-1; D gene: .; J gene: TRBJ2-1; CDR3 DNA: TGTGCCAGCAGCCAAACACGGAACAATGAGCAGTTCTTC; CDR3 protein: CASSQTRNNEQFF
clone size: many; V gene: TRBV7-2; D gene: .; J gene: TRBJ2-1; CDR3 DNA: TGTGCCAGCAGCAGCAATGGGGGAGGTTACCAGGATAATGAGCAGTTCTTC; CDR3 protein: CASSSNGGGYQDNEQFF
clone size: many; V gene: TRBV12-3/TRBV12-4; D gene: TRBD1; J gene: TRBJ2-7; CDR3 DNA: TGTGCCAGCAGTCCCGCCGGGACAGGTAACGAGCAGTACTTC; CDR3 protein: CASSPAGTGNEQYF
clone size: many; V gene: TRBV5-1; D gene: .; J gene: TRBJ2-1; CDR3 DNA: TGCGCCAGCAGCCCTGGCAGCTCGAAGGGAGGTGAGCAGTTCTTC; CDR3 protein: CASSPGSSKGGEQFF
clone size: many; V gene: TRBV18; D gene: .; J gene: TRBJ2-7; CDR3 DNA: TGTGCCAGCTCACCAATGATAGACTACGAGCAGTACTTC; CDR3 protein: CASSPMIDYEQYF
clone size: many; V gene: TRBV24-1; D gene: .; J gene: TRBJ2-5; CDR3 DNA: TGTGCCACCAGTGATTTCTCTGAGACCCAGTACTTC; CDR3 protein: CATSDFSETQYF
clone size: many; V gene: TRBV12-3/TRBV12-4; D gene: .; J gene: TRBJ2-1; CDR3 DNA: TGTGCCAGCAGTCCGGAATGGGACTCCCAGTTCTTC; CDR3 protein: CASSPEWDSQFF